The 4 T cell receptor beta chains below were found in one sample sequenced in a study of blood T cell repertoires in COVID-19. TCRdb's table, derived via immunoSEQ multiplex PCR, lists solely in-frame clones and lacks some. Of 50,000 to 75,000 clones listed, over 65% are singletons. What was sequenced was peripheral blood. These receptors were taken from an elderly man with active or convalescent COVID-19.

The V gene is TRBV6-5, the J gene TRBJ1-2, with D unclear. The germline V and J ends were trimmed by 4 bases and 0 bases, with 9 bases remaining between them. The CDR3 consists of 14 residues. CDR1 is MNHEY, CDR2 SVGAGI, per germline. The CDR3, as DNA: TGTGCCAGCAGTTTTACAGTAACTAACTATGGCTACACCTTC. The encoded protein is CASSFTVTNYGYTF.

This chain joins TRBV30 and TRBJ1-1; D is unclear. V was cut by 0 bases and J by 4 bases, with 15 bases left in between. This CDR3 spans 15 amino acids. The germline V gene encodes CDR1 GTSNPN and CDR2 SVGIG (reference sequence). The CDR3 here is CAWSVARTGITEAFF. CDR3 nucleotide sequence: TGTGCCTGGAGTGTAGCGAGGACGGGGATCACTGAAGCTTTCTTT.

J is TRBJ2-3 and V is TRBV2; 8 bases map to TRBD1. The CDR3 runs 15 residues. V was clipped by 4 bases and J by 5 bases; unmatched bases: 8. Germline loops: CDR1 SNHLY, CDR2 FYNNEI. The CDR3 sequence is CASSGQGAQIDTQYF. CDR3 nucleotides: TGTGCCAGCAGTGGGCAGGGGGCGCAGATAGATACGCAGTATTTT.

The chain links TRBV6-6 to TRBJ2-5; weak D call: TRBD2 (6 bases). CDR1 is MNHNY, CDR2 SVGAGI, per germline (reference sequence). Trimming took 7 bases from V and 5 from J, leaving 14 bases between them. The length of the CDR3 is 13 residues. CDR3 sequence: CASTQRAWETQYF. The CDR3 nucleotides read TGTGCCAGCACTCAGCGGGCATGGGAGACCCAGTACTTC.